This TCR beta chain emerged from a study of blood T cell repertoires in COVID-19. About the research overall: The United States, Italy and Spain supplied acute and convalescent COVID-19 samples. PBMCs, B-cell-depleted T cells, or T cells were the source of the cDNA or gDNA that made up the material.

This CDR3 has 14 residues. Germline V gene data show CDR1 as SGHTA and CDR2 as FQGNSA. The J segment lost 4 bases and the V segment lost 7 bases, leaving 9 bases of the junction unmatched. Data came from immunoSEQ multiplex PCR; TCRdb stores just in-frame clones and leaves some out. The repertoire includes about 180,000 clones, approximately 90% of them detected once, and under 3% sits in the top ten. Sequencing was done on a sample of peripheral blood. The chain joins TRBV7-2 to TRBJ1-2; TRBD1 matches at 7 bases. The receptor's source is a young woman with active or convalescent COVID-19. DNA for the CDR3: TGTGCCAGCAACCTGGGACAGATACTCTATGGCTACACCTTC. It encodes CASNLGQILYGYTF. Looking up the rest from reference TRBV7-2 and TRBJ1-2 gives the full variable domain: GAGVSQSPSNKVTEKGKDVELRCDPISGHTALYWYRQSLGQGLEFLIYFQGNSAPDKSGLPSDRFSAERTGGSVSTLTIQRTQQEDSAVYLCASNLGQILYGYTFGSGTRLTVV.